Listed here are 31 T cell receptor beta chains from one sample, sequenced in a study of blood T cells in healthy people across ages. A second PCR, run for roughly 7 to 11 cycles, used a sample-barcoded 5' primer plus a J-beta primer mix. A single record per CDR3 protein comes from TCRdb applying MiXCR to the 5' RACE reads. The data contain over 1,200,000 distinct CDR3 sequences, 59% of them seen just once; the ten biggest clones take up over 5.5%. Sequenced: blood. All receptors come from a man younger than 30 in good health.

The V call is TRBV20-1, the J call TRBJ1-4; tentative D call: TRBD1 (5 bases). Germline V CDR1 and CDR2: DFQATT, SNEGSKA (reference sequence). The V and J ends lost 3 bases and 8 bases respectively, with 13 bases between them. This CDR3 contains 13 residues. The CDR3 nucleotides are TGCAGTGCTAGTGGGGGGGTTGGGGAAAAACTGTTTTTT. Its protein product is CSASGGVGEKLFF.

V gene TRBV7-9 combines with J gene TRBJ2-1, with a tentative D call TRBD2 (6 bases). Germline CDR1 reads SEHNR; CDR2 reads FQNEAQ (reference sequence). There are 16 residues in the CDR3. Trimming stripped 6 bases from V and 0 bases from J, with 15 bases between. The CDR3 DNA reads TGTGCCAGCAGTTATCCGGACGGGAGCTCCTACAATGAGCAGTTCTTC. Amino acids: CASSYPDGSSYNEQFF.

This sequence joins TRBV29-1 and TRBJ2-4; 8 bases are shared with TRBD2. The closer fit of TRBJ2-7 to the DNA end suggests the J call may be wrong. The CDR3 sequence is 15 residues long. Germline V gene lookup returns CDR1 SQVTM and CDR2 ANQGSEA. The CDR3 loop is CSVEDSAGEPYEQYF. CDR3 coding DNA: TGCAGCGTTGAAGATTCAGCGGGAGAACCCTACGAGCAGTACTTC.

The genes are TRBV9 and TRBJ2-1, with D possibly matching TRBD2 (6 bases). V lost 0 bases to trimming and J lost 6 bases, with 10 bases between them. This CDR3 has 14 residues. In germline, CDR1 is SGDLS, CDR2 YYNGEE. DNA of the CDR3: TGTGCCAGCAGCGTAGGAGCCGGGGGCAATGAGCAGTTCTTC. This codes for CASSVGAGGNEQFF.

The V call is TRBV6-1, the J call TRBJ1-1, with a possible D match to TRBD1 (6 bases). V lost 1 base, J lost 8 bases, and 11 bases lay in between. This CDR3 contains 13 residues. CDR1 and CDR2 (germline): MNHNS, SASEGT. CDR3 in amino acids: CASSEVRGEEAFF. The CDR3 DNA follows: TGTGCCAGCAGTGAAGTTAGGGGGGAGGAAGCTTTCTTT.

The chain is built from TRBV4-1 and TRBJ2-6; 9 bases line up with TRBD1. Looked up from germline, CDR1 is MGHRA and CDR2 is YSYEKL. This CDR3 comprises 19 residues. Trimming at V came to 3 bases and at J to 0 bases, leaving 9 bases not matched to a gene. CDR3 in DNA: TGCGCCAGCAGCCAGCTACCCGGGACAGGGTACTCTGGGGCCAACGTCCTGACTTTC. Amino acid sequence: CASSQLPGTGYSGANVLTF.

The rearrangement joins TRBV12-3 or TRBV12-4 to TRBJ2-1; 16 bases line up with TRBD2. CDR3 length equals 18 residues. J was trimmed by 8 bases and V by 5 bases; bases with no gene match: 12. CDR3 in amino acids: CASSVGLAGGPNIYEQFF. The CDR3 bases are TGTGCCAGCAGTGTGGGACTAGCGGGGGGGCCGAATATTTATGAGCAGTTCTTC.

The chain carries TRBV4-1 and TRBJ2-3, with D possibly TRBD2 on 5 matching bases. Deletions cut 8 bases from V and 2 bases from J, with 11 bases between. Germline loops: CDR1 MGHRA, CDR2 YSYEKL. CDR3 length: 13 residues. CDR3 sequence (DNA): TGCGCCAGCGGCGGGCGGCTCACAGATACGCAGTATTTT. This sequence encodes CASGGRLTDTQYF.

A few counts support this clonotype. A much larger clone lies one base from this, so it may be a read error. The rearrangement links TRBV12-3 or TRBV12-4 to TRBJ2-4; 12 bases map to TRBD2. The DNA end is more similar to TRBJ2-7, so the J call may be wrong. The CDR3 has 14 residues. CDR3 protein: CASTPGLAGYEQYF. In DNA form, the CDR3 reads TGTGCCAGCACCCCGGGACTAGCGGGCTACGAGCAGTACTTC.

As regards this clonotype: Relative to the germline gene, one junction end is altered; a read error may explain this. J is TRBJ2-7 and V is TRBV7-9, with D uncertain. The CDR3 has 13 residues. Germline CDR1 and CDR2: SEHNR and FQNEAQ (reference sequence). This CDR3 reads CAGSLVGAYEQYF. The CDR3 coding sequence is TGCGCCGGCAGCTTAGTAGGAGCCTACGAGCAGTACTTC.

The chain uses TRBV5-6 and TRBJ1-2, with 7 bases fitting TRBD1. The CDR3 is made up of 15 amino acids. The V gene end was trimmed by 0 bases and the J gene end by 5 bases; junction bases not matched to a gene: 7. From germline, CDR1 is SGHDT and CDR2 YYEEEE. The CDR3 region has the DNA TGTGCCAGCAGCTTGGGAGCGGGACAGAGTTATGGCTACACCTTC. Translated, it gives CASSLGAGQSYGYTF.

The CDR3 coding sequence is TGTGCCAGCAGCTTCCTCGGGGAAAGCACAGATACGCAGTATTTT. Protein: CASSFLGESTDTQYF. The V and J genes are TRBV7-9 and TRBJ2-3; a weak D match, TRBD2 (5 bases). CDR1 and CDR2 from the germline V gene are SEHNR and FQNEAQ (reference sequence). The CDR3 is made up of 15 amino acids. With 3 bases removed from V and 0 bases from J, the gap between germline ends came to 10 bases.

The rearrangement joins TRBV20-1 to TRBJ2-7; tentatively, D is TRBD2 (6 bases). Germline V lookup: CDR1 DFQATT, CDR2 SNEGSKA (reference sequence). The CDR3 length is 14 residues. V lost 0 bases, J lost 2 bases, and 11 bases lay in between. Written as DNA, the CDR3 is TGCAGTGCTAGAGATCCGGGGGAGCCCTACGAGCAGTACTTC. As protein: CSARDPGEPYEQYF.

This clonotype has a single count. The rearrangement joins TRBV9 to TRBJ2-3, with D unclear. V lost 1 base, J lost 4 bases, and 10 bases lay in between. Germline V gene data show CDR1 as SGDLS and CDR2 as YYNGEE. The CDR3 is made up of 14 amino acids. In DNA, the CDR3 is TGTGCCAGCAGCGTATCGGCAAGCTCAGATACGCAGTATTTT. Translating gives CASSVSASSDTQYF.

The rearrangement joins TRBV6-1 to TRBJ2-4; D is unclear. The CDR3 spans 11 residues. V was shortened by 8 bases and J by 6 bases, with 8 bases between the two germline ends. Germline lookup yields CDR1 MNHNS and CDR2 SASEGT. Written as DNA, the CDR3 is TGTGCCAGCTTGGACCCAAACATTCAGTACTTC. This encodes CASLDPNIQYF.

The CDR3 sequence: CASSEVYGQTGDEQYF. The CDR3 region has the DNA TGTGCCAGCAGTGAAGTTTATGGACAGACTGGGGACGAGCAGTACTTC. The chain is built from TRBV6-1 and TRBJ2-5; D might be TRBD1 (6 bases). The J call may be in error: the DNA end matches TRBJ2-7 better. CDR1 MNHNS and CDR2 SASEGT come from the germline V gene. This CDR3 contains 16 residues.

The V call is TRBV15, the J call TRBJ2-1, with D perhaps assigned TRBD1 or TRBD2 (6 bases each). Between the trimmed V and J ends, which lost 9 bases and 6 bases, there was a span of 12 bases. The germline V gene encodes CDR1 LNHNV and CDR2 YYDKDF (reference sequence). The CDR3 runs to 12 residues. CDR3 residues: CATAEGVNEQFF. The CDR3 nucleotides read TGTGCCACGGCGGAGGGGGTCAATGAGCAGTTCTTC.

This clonotype was seen a single time. The genes are TRBV7-2 and TRBJ2-1; 8 nucleotides agree with TRBD2. Germline CDR1 reads SGHTA; CDR2 reads FQGNSA. The J segment lost 4 bases and the V segment lost 2 bases, leaving 7 bases of the junction unmatched. The CDR3 runs 16 residues. The CDR3 nucleotides read TGTGCCAGCAGCTTATATTGGACGGGAGGGTACAATGAGCAGTTCTTC. It specifies CASSLYWTGGYNEQFF.

This clonotype has only one observation. The chain joins TRBV20-1 to TRBJ2-7, with D maybe TRBD1 (6 bases). CDR3 length equals 13 residues. V dropped 4 bases and J dropped 3 bases, with 13 bases sitting between them. Germline V gene sequence: CDR1 DFQATT, CDR2 SNEGSKA (reference sequence). CDR3 nucleotides: TGCAGTGCTAACCGGAACAGGGTCTACGAGCAGTACTTC. As protein: CSANRNRVYEQYF.

This chain uses TRBV29-1 with TRBJ2-2; 13 nucleotides line up with TRBD2. Germline V gene lookup returns CDR1 SQVTM and CDR2 ANQGSEA. V gave up 7 bases and J gave up 5 bases; unmatched junction bases: 4. This CDR3 region has 14 residues. In DNA form, the CDR3 reads TGCAGCGGAACTAGCGGGGGGGCAACCGGGGAGCTGTTTTTT. Its protein product is CSGTSGGATGELFF.

V and J are TRBV14 and TRBJ2-3, with D tentatively TRBD1 or TRBD2 (5 bases each). There are 15 residues in the CDR3. Trimming removed 2 bases from V and 0 bases from J, with 9 bases in between. The V gene's germline CDR1 is SGHDN and CDR2 FVKESK. CDR3 nucleotide sequence: TGTGCCAGCAGCCAAAGGGACCCTAGCACAGATACGCAGTATTTT. It codes for CASSQRDPSTDTQYF.

The chain is built from TRBV7-9 and TRBJ2-1, with D hard to call. The CDR3 contains 14 residues. V was cut by 4 bases and J by 7 bases, with 14 bases left in between. The germline V gene has CDR1 SEHNR and CDR2 FQNEAQ (reference sequence). CDR3 protein: CASSSPDQRNEQFF. The CDR3 bases are TGTGCCAGCAGCTCACCGGACCAGAGGAATGAGCAGTTCTTC.

In its sample, this clonotype was seen many times. The genes are TRBV7-2 and TRBJ2-5; 9 bases align to TRBD2. Losses at the gene ends were 6 bases for V and 2 bases for J; bases not matched to a gene: 4. The germline V gene encodes CDR1 SGHTA and CDR2 FQGNSA. This CDR3 is 14 amino acids long. CDR3 nucleotide sequence: TGTGCCAGCAGTCCGACTAGCGGACAAGAGACCCAGTACTTC. This sequence encodes CASSPTSGQETQYF.

This clonotype was seen just once. V usage is TRBV27 and J usage is TRBJ2-2; D is possibly TRBD1 or TRBD2 (5 bases each). V was pared by 6 bases and J by 13 bases, with 15 bases between. In germline, CDR1 is MNHEY, CDR2 SMNVEV (reference sequence). The CDR3 sequence is 12 residues long. CDR3 in DNA: TGTGCCAGCAGCCTCCTGGGGGATGGGCTGTTTTTT. Protein product: CASSLLGDGLFF.

In its sample, this clonotype was seen many times. This may arise from a read error, as a much more abundant clone is one base away. V and J are TRBV20-1 and TRBJ2-3, with D possibly being TRBD2 (6 bases). The CDR3 covers 14 residues. V shed 7 bases and J shed 3 bases, with 17 bases lying between them. Germline V gene lookup returns CDR1 DFQATT and CDR2 SNEGSKA (reference sequence). Here the CDR3 reads CSGNAGAGTDTQYF. In DNA form, the CDR3 reads TGCAGTGGGAATGCCGGGGCGGGGACAGATACGCAGTATTTT.

This chain uses TRBV2 with TRBJ2-6; D uncertain. Germline V gene data show CDR1 as SNHLY and CDR2 as FYNNEI. CDR3 length equals 16 residues. The V and J ends lost 7 bases and 5 bases respectively, with 18 bases between them. For the CDR3, the DNA is TGTGCCAGCACCTGGTCCCGCTCTTTCTGGGCCAACGTCCTGACTTTC. Residues: CASTWSRSFWANVLTF.

In regard to this clonotype: The junction does not match germline at one end; this may be a read error. V gene TRBV7-9 combines with J gene TRBJ2-1, with TRBD2 matching 7 bases. CDR1 SEHNR and CDR2 FQNEAQ come from the germline V gene (reference sequence). CDR3 size: 14 residues. The CDR3 sequence is CASSQSGMNNGQFF. The CDR3 coding sequence is TGTGCCAGCAGCCAAAGCGGGATGAACAATGGGCAGTTCTTC.

The chain recombines TRBV4-3 with TRBJ1-1; 7 bases match TRBD1. CDR3 length: 15 amino acids. Germline V gene data show CDR1 as LGHNA and CDR2 as YSLEER. V lost 3 bases and J lost 3; bases outside the gene matches: 7. The CDR3, as DNA: TGCGCCAGCAGCCATGATGACAGGGACGACACTGAAGCTTTCTTT. This encodes CASSHDDRDDTEAFF.

J is TRBJ1-1 and V is TRBV20-1; 7 nucleotides match TRBD1. The germline CDR1 and CDR2 sequences are DFQATT and SNEGSKA (reference sequence). V lost 7 bases and J lost 0; bases outside the gene matches: 5. The CDR3 sequence is 13 residues long. In DNA, the CDR3 is TGCAGTGGGAAGGGGGCCTTGAACACTGAAGCTTTCTTT. It is translated as CSGKGALNTEAFF.

This clonotype has ten or more counts. The genes are TRBV15 and TRBJ2-5, with D perhaps assigned TRBD1 or TRBD2 (5 bases each). CDR1 LNHNV and CDR2 YYDKDF come from the germline V gene (reference sequence). Trimming stripped 0 bases from V and 4 bases from J, with 18 bases between. The CDR3 totals 17 residues. The CDR3 sequence: CATSRDPETEGPETQYF. CDR3 coding DNA: TGTGCCACCAGCAGAGATCCGGAGACAGAGGGACCAGAGACCCAGTACTTC.

CDR3 in amino acids: CASSQDREAFF. Written as DNA, the CDR3 is TGCGCCAGCAGCCAGGACAGAGAAGCTTTCTTT. The chain recombines TRBV4-1 with TRBJ1-1; a weak D match, TRBD1 (6 bases). This CDR3 region has 11 residues. Deletions cut 3 bases from V and 8 bases from J, with 7 bases between. Germline assignment: CDR1 MGHRA and CDR2 YSYEKL.